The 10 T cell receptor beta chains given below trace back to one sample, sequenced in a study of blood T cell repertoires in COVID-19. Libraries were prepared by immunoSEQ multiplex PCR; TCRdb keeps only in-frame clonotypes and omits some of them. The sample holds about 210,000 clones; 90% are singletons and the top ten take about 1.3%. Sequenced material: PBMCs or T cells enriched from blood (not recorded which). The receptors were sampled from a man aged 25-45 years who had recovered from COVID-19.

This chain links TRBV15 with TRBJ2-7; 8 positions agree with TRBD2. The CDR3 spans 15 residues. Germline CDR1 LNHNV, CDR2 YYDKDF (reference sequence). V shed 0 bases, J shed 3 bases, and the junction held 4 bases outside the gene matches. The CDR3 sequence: CATSRDAGTSYEQYF. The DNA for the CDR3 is TGTGCCACCAGCAGAGATGCCGGGACTAGCTACGAGCAGTACTTC.

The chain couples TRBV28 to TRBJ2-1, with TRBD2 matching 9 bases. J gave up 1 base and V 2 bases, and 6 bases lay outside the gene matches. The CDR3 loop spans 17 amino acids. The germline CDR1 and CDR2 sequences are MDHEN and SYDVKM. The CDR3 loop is CASSLAGGPGSYNEQFF. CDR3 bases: TGTGCCAGCAGTTTAGCGGGAGGGCCCGGATCCTACAATGAGCAGTTCTTC.

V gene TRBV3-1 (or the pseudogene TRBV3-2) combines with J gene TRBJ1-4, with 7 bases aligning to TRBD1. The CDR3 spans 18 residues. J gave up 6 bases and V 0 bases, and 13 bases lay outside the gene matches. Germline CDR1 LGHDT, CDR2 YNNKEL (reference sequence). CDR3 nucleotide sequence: TGTGCCAGCAGCCAAGAACGCCACTCCGCAGGGGGTGATGAAAAACTGTTTTTT. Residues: CASSQERHSAGGDEKLFF.

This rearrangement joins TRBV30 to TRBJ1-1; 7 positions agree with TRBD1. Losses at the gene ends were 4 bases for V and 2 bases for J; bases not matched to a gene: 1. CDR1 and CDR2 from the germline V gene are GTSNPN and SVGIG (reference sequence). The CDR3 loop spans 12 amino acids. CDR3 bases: TGTGCCTGGAAGGGGGCTAACACTGAAGCTTTCTTT. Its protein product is CAWKGANTEAFF.

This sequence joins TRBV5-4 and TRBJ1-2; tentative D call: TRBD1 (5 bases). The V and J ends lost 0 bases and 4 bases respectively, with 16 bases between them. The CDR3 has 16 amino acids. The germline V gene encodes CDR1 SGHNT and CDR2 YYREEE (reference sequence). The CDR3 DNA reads TGTGCCAGCAGCTTGGCCGGGGGAAGTCAGGGCTATGGCTACACCTTC. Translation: CASSLAGGSQGYGYTF.

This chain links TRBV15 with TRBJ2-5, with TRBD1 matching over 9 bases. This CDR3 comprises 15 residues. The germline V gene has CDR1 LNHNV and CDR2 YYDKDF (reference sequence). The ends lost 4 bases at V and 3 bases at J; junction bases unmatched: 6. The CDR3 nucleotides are TGTGCCACCAGCAAGGGACAGGGTGGGGAAGAGACCCAGTACTTC. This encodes CATSKGQGGEETQYF.

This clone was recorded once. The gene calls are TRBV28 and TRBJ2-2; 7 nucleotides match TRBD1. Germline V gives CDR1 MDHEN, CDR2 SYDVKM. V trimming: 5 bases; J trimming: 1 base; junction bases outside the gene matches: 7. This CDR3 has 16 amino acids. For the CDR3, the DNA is TGTGCCAGCAGTCCCCGACAGGGCCAGAACACCGGGGAGCTGTTTTTT. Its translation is CASSPRQGQNTGELFF. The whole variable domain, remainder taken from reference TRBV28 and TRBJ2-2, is DVKVTQSSRYLVKRTGEKVFLECVQDMDHENMFWYRQDPGLGLRLIYFSYDVKMKEKGDIPEGYSVSREKKERFSLILESASTNQTSMYLCASSPRQGQNTGELFFGEGSRLTVL.

CDR3 protein: CASSQDSYGYTF. As DNA, the CDR3 is TGTGCCAGCAGCCAGGACAGCTATGGCTACACCTTC. The chain is built from TRBV5-5 and TRBJ1-2, with D possibly matching TRBD1 (6 bases). V was clipped by 4 bases and J by 4 bases, with 8 bases between them. The V gene's germline CDR1 is SGHKS and CDR2 YYEKEE (reference sequence). This CDR3 spans 12 amino acids.

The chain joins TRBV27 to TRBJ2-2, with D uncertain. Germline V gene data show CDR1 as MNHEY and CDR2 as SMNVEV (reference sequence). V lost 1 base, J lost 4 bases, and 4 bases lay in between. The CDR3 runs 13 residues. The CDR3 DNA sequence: TGTGCCAGCAGTTTATTTCGCACCGGGGAGCTGTTTTTT. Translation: CASSLFRTGELFF.

CDR3 nucleotides: TGCGCCAGCAGCCCGGGACAGATAGCCACCTATGGCTACACCTTC. Protein product: CASSPGQIATYGYTF. The genes are TRBV5-1 and TRBJ1-2, with 7 bases aligning to TRBD1. The trim removed 4 bases at V and 4 bases at J, leaving 10 bases unmatched. The CDR3 spans 15 residues. In germline, CDR1 is SGHRS, CDR2 YFSETQ. The complete variable domain, with remaining parts taken from reference TRBV5-1 and TRBJ1-2, reads KAGVTQTPRYLIKTRGQQVTLSCSPISGHRSVSWYQQTPGQGLQFLFEYFSETQRNKGNFPGRFSGRQFSNSRSEMNVSTLELGDSALYLCASSPGQIATYGYTFGSGTRLTVV.